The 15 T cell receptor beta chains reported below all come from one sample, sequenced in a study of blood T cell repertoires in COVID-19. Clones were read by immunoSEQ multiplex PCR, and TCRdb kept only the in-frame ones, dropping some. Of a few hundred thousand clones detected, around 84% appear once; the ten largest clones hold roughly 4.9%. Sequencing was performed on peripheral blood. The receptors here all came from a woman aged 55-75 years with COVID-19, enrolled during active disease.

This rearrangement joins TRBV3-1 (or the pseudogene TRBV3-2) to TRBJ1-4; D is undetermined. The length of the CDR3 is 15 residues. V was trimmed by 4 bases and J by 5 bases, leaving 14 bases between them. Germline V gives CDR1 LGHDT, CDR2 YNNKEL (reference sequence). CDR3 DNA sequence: TGTGCCAGCAGCCCTGGAGGACGCCTCAATGAAAAACTGTTTTTT. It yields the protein CASSPGGRLNEKLFF.

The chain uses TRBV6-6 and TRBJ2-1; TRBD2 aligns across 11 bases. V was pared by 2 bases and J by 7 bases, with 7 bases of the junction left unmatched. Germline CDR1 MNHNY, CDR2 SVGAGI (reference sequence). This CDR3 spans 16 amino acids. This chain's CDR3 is CASSYPTSGSVNEQFF. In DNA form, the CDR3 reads TGTGCCAGCAGTTACCCCACTAGCGGGAGTGTGAATGAGCAGTTCTTC.

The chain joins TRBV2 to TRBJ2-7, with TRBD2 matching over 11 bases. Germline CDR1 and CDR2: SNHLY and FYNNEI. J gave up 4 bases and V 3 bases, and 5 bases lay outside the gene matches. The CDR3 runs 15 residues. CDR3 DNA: TGTGCCAGCAGTGATGGGACTAGCGGATTTTACGAGCAGTACTTC. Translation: CASSDGTSGFYEQYF.

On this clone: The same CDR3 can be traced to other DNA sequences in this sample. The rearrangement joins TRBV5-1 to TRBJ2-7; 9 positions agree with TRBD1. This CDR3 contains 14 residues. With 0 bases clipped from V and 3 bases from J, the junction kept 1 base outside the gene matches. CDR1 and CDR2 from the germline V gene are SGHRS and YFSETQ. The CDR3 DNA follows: TGCGCCAGCAGCTTGGGGGGACAGGGCTACGAGCAGTACTTC. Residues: CASSLGGQGYEQYF.

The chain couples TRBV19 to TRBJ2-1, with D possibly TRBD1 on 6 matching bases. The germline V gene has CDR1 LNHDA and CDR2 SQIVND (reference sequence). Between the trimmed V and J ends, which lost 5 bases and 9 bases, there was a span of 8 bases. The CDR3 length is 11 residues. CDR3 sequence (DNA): TGTGCCAGTAGTCAAGGGGGTGAGCAGTTCTTC. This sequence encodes CASSQGGEQFF.

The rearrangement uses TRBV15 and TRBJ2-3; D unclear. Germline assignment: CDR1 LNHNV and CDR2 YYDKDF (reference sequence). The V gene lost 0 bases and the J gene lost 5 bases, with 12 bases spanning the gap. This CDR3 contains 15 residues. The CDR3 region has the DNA TGTGCCACCAGCAGAGAATCACACCTCTTAGATACGCAGTATTTT. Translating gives CATSRESHLLDTQYF.

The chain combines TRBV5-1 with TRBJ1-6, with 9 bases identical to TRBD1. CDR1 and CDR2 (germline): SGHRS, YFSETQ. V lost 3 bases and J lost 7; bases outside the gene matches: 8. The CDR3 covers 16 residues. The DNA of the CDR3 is TGCGCCAGCAGCTCCGGCCTGGGACAGGGCAATTCACCCCTCCACTTT. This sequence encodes CASSSGLGQGNSPLHF.

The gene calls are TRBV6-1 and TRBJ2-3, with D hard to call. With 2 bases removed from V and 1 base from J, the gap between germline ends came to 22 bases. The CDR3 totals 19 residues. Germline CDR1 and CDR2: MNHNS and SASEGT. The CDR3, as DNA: TGTGCCAGCAGTGAACTCCCCGTTGTAGCTGGGTATCGCACAGATACGCAGTATTTT. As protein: CASSELPVVAGYRTDTQYF.

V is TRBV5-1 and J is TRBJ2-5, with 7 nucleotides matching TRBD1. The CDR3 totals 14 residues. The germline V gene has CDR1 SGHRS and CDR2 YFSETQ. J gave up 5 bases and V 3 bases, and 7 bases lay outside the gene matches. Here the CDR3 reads CASSSATGMETQYF. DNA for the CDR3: TGCGCCAGCAGCTCAGCGACAGGGATGGAGACCCAGTACTTC.

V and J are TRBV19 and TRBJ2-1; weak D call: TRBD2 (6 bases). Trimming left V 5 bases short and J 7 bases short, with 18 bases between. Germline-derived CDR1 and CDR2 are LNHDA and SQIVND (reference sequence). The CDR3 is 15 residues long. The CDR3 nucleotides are TGTGCCAGTAGTGCAGGCGGGGTTTCGGTTAATGAGCAGTTCTTC. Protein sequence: CASSAGGVSVNEQFF.

CDR3 sequence reads: CATSETYSNQPQHF. CDR3 DNA: TGTGCCACCAGTGAGACATATAGCAATCAGCCCCAGCATTTT. The chain couples TRBV24-1 to TRBJ1-5, with unresolved D. Trimming stripped 4 bases from V and 0 bases from J, with 6 bases between. This CDR3 spans 14 amino acids. Germline V gene data show CDR1 as KGHDR and CDR2 as SFDVKD.

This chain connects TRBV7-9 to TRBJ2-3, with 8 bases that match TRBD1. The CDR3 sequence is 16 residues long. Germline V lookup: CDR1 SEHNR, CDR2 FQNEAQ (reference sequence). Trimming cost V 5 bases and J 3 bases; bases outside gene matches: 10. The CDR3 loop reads CASSAVQGVRTDTQYF. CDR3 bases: TGTGCCAGCAGCGCCGTACAGGGGGTCAGGACAGATACGCAGTATTTT.

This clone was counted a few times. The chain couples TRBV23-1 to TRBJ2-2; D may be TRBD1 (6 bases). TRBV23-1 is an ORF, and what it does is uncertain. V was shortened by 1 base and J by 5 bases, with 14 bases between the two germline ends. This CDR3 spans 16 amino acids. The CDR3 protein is CASSQYADRQTGELFF. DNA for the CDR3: TGCGCCAGCAGTCAATACGCGGACAGACAAACCGGGGAGCTGTTTTTT.

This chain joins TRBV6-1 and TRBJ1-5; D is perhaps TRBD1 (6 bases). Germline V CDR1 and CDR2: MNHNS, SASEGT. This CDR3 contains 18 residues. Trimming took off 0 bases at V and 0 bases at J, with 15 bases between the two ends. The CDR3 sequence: CASSEALGGPTSNQPQHF. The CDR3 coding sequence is TGTGCCAGCAGTGAAGCGCTCGGGGGGCCTACTAGCAATCAGCCCCAGCATTTT.

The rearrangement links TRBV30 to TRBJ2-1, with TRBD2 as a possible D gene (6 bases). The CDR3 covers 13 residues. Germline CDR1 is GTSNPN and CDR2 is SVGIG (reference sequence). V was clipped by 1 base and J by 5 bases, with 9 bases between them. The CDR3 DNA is TGTGCCTGGAGTGCCAGGAGGGACAATGAGCAGTTCTTC. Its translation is CAWSARRDNEQFF.